The entry below describes one TCR beta chain. The record originates from a study of blood T cell repertoires in COVID-19. As for the study in general: The United States, Italy and Spain supplied acute and convalescent COVID-19 samples. T cells, B-cell-depleted T cells, or PBMCs provided the cDNA or gDNA that served as material.

This CDR3 has 16 amino acids. Germline loops: CDR1 SGHTA, CDR2 FQGNSA. V was cut by 5 bases and J by 0 bases, with 15 bases left in between. In the study's own analysis: Scientists estimated how many nucleated cells there were by amplifying reference gene primers. Here immunoSEQ multiplex PCR was the method, and the copy in TCRdb shows in-frame clones only, minus some. V and J calls plus clone size are reproduced from that table; the DNA served to infer D and trimming. The sample shows about 230,000 clones, around 84% of them seen only once. This TCR derives from a woman older than 75 with active or convalescent COVID-19. The specimen sequenced was peripheral blood. The chain recombines TRBV7-2 with TRBJ2-3, with a tentative D call TRBD2 (6 bases). CDR3 in amino acids: CASSPPAGTSTDTQYF. CDR3 in DNA: TGTGCCAGCAGCCCACCAGCCGGGACTAGCACAGATACGCAGTATTTT.